This T cell receptor (beta chain) comes out of a study of early T cells in non-severe SARS-CoV-2 infection. Study at large: The chains were unpaired, and the sequenced material was bulk RNA from unsorted whole blood. Study-wide results and caveats: The VDJdb matching leaned toward anti-spike CD8 responses and overlooked private and CD4 specificities.

With 0 bases removed from V and 3 bases from J, the gap between germline ends came to 14 bases. From germline, CDR1 is SGDLS and CDR2 YYNGEE. CDR3 length: 16 amino acids. As regards this clonotype: Antigen: not known.

Individual cDNA molecules received unique molecular identifiers. TCRdb independently ran MiXCR on the 5' RACE reads; one entry per CDR3 protein. The sample holds about 60,000 distinct CDR3 sequences; roughly a tenth are singletons and the top ten take over 8.5%. The clonotype was recovered from an adult who was a healthcare worker with PCR-confirmed SARS-CoV-2 infection or an uninfected control (not recorded which). This sequence joins TRBV9 and TRBJ2-3; D gene unclear. The sample taken for sequencing was whole blood. The CDR3 region has the DNA TGTGCCAGCAGCGTAGTCGGAAGCAGGCTGACAGATACGCAGTATTTT. As protein: CASSVVGSRLTDTQYF.